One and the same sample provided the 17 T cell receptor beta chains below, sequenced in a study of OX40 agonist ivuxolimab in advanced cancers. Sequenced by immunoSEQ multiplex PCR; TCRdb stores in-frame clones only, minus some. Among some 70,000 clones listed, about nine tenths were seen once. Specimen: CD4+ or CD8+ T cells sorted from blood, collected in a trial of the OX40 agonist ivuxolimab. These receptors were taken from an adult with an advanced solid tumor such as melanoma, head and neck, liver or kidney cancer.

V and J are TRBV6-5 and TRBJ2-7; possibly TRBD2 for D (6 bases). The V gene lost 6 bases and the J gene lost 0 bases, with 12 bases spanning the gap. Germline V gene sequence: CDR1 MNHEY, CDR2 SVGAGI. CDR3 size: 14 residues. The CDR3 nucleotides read TGTGCCAGCAGCCCTGGGACTGGCTCCTACGAGCAGTACTTC. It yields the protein CASSPGTGSYEQYF.

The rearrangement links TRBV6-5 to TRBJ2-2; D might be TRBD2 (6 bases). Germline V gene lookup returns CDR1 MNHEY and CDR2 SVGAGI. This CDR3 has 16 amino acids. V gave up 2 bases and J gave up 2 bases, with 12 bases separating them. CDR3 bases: TGTGCCAGCAGTTACCCACCCGGACTAAACACCGGGGAGCTGTTTTTT. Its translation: CASSYPPGLNTGELFF.

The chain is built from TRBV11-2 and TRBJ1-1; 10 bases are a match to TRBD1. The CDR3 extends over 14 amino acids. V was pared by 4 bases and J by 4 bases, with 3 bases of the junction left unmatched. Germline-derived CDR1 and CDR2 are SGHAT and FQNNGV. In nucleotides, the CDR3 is TGTGCCAGCAGCTGGACAGGGGGTTCCACTGAAGCTTTCTTT. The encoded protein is CASSWTGGSTEAFF.

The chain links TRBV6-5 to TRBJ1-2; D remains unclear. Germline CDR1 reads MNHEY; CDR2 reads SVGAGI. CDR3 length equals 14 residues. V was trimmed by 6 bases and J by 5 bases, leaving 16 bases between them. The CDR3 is CASSQTDSSYGYTF. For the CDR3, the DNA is TGTGCCAGCAGCCAGACTGATTCCAGTTATGGCTACACCTTC.

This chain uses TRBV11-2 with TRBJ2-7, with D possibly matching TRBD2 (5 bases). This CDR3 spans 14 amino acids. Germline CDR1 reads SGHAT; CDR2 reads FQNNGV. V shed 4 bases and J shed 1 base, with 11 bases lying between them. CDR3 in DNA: TGTGCCAGCAGCTCCCGCGGGCTATCCTACGAGCAGTACTTC. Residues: CASSSRGLSYEQYF.

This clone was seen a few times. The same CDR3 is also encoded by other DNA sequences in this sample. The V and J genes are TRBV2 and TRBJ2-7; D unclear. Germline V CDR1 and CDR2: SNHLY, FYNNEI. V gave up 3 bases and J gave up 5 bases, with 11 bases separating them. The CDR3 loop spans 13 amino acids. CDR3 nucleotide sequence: TGTGCCAGCAGTGAGTATGGGGTCGACGAGCAGTACTTC. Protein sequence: CASSEYGVDEQYF.

CDR3 amino acids: CAISESGVRDGYTF. CDR3 coding DNA: TGTGCCATCAGTGAGTCCGGTGTCCGGGATGGCTACACCTTC. This chain links TRBV10-3 with TRBJ1-2; the D is unclear. Germline CDR1 ENHRY, CDR2 SYGVKD. The CDR3 has 14 amino acids. V lost 0 bases, J lost 6 bases, and 11 bases lay in between.

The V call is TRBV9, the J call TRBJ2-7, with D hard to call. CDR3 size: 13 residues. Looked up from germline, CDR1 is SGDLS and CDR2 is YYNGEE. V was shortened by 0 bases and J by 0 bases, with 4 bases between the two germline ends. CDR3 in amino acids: CASSVAPSYEQYF. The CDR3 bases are TGTGCCAGCAGCGTAGCGCCCTCCTACGAGCAGTACTTC.

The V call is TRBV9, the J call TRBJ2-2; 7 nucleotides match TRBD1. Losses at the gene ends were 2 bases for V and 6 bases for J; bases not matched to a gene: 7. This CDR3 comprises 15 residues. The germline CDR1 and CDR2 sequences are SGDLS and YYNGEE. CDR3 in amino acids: CASSVQTGYAGELFF. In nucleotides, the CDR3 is TGTGCCAGCAGCGTCCAGACAGGGTACGCCGGGGAGCTGTTTTTT.

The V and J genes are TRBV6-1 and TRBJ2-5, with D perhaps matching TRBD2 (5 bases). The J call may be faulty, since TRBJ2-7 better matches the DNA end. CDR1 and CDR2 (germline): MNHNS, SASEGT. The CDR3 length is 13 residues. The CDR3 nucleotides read TGTGCCAGTCGAAAGAGCGGTAAAGGCGAGCAGTACTTC. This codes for CASRKSGKGEQYF.

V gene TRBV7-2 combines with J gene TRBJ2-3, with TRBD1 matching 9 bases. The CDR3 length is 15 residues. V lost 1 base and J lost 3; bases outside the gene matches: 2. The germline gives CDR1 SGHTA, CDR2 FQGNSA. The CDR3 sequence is CASSLVDRGTDTQYF. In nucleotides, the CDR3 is TGTGCCAGCAGCTTAGTGGACAGGGGAACAGATACGCAGTATTTT.

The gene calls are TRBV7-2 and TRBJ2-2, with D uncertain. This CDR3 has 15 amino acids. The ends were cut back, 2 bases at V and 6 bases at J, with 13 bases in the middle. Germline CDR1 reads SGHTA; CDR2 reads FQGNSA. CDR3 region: CASSLHSLTSGELFF. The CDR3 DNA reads TGTGCCAGCAGCTTACACTCCCTTACATCCGGGGAGCTGTTTTTT.

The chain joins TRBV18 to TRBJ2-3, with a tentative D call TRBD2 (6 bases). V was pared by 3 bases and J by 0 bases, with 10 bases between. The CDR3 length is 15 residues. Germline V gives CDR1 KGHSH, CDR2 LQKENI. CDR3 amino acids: CASSPSGGSTDTQYF. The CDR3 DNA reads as TGTGCCAGCTCACCTTCTGGAGGGAGCACAGATACGCAGTATTTT.

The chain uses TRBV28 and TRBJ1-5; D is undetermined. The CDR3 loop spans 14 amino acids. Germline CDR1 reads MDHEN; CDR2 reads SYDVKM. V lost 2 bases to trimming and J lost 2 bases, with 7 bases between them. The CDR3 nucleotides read TGTGCCAGCAGTTTAAGTCACGGCAATCAGCCCCAGCATTTT. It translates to CASSLSHGNQPQHF.

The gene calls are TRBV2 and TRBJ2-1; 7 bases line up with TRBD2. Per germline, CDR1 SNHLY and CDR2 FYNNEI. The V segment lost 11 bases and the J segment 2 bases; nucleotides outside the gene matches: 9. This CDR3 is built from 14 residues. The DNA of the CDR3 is TGTGCCGTCTTACTAGCGCCAACCTACAATGAGCAGTTCTTC. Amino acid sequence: CAVLLAPTYNEQFF. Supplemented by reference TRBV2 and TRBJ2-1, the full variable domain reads EPEVTQTPSHQVTQMGQEVILRCVPISNHLYFYWYRQILGQKVEFLVSFYNNEISEKSEIFDDQFSVERPDGSNFTLKIRSTKLEDSAMYFCAVLLAPTYNEQFFGPGTRLTVL.

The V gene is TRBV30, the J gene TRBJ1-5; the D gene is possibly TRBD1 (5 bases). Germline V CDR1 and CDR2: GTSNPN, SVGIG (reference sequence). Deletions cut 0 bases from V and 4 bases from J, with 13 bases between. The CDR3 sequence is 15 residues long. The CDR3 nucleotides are TGTGCCTGGAGTGTAATCACAGGACTTAATCAGCCCCAGCATTTT. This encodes CAWSVITGLNQPQHF. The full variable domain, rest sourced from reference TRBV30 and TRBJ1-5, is SQTIHQWPATLVQPVGSPLSLECTVEGTSNPNLYWYRQAAGRGLQLLFYSVGIGQISSEVPQNLSASRPQDRQFILSSKKLLLSDSGFYLCAWSVITGLNQPQHFGDGTRLSIL.

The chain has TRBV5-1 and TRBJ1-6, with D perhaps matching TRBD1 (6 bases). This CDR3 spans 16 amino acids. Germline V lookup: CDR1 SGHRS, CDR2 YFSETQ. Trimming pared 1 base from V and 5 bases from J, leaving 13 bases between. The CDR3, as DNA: TGCGCCAGCAGCTTGATACAGGGTAGGAATAATTCACCCCTCCACTTT. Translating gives CASSLIQGRNNSPLHF.